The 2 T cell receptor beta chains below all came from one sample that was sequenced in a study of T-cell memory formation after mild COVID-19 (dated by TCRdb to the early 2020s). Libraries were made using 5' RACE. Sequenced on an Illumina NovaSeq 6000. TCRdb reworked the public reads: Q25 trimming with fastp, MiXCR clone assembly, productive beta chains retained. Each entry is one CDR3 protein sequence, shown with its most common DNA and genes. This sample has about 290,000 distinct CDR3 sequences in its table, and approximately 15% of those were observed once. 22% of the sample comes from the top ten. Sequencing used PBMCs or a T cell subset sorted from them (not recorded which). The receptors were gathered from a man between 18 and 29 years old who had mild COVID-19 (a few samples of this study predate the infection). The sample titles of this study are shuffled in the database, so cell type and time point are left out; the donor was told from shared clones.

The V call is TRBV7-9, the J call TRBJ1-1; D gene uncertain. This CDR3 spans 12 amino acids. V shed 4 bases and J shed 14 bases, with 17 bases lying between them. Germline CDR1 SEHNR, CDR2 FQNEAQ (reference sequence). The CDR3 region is CASSSQRLPVFF. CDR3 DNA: TGTGCCAGCAGCTCCCAACGACTCCCAGTGTTCTTT.

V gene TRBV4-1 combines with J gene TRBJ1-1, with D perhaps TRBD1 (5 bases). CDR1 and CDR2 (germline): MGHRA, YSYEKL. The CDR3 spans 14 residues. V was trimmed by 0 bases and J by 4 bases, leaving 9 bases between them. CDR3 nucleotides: TGCGCCAGCAGCCAAGATCCGAGGGGCACTGAAGCTTTCTTT. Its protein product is CASSQDPRGTEAFF.